The TCR beta chain under discussion was sequenced for a study of T cell responses to AZD1222 COVID-19 vaccine. Points from the study as a whole: Across spike, vaccine-associated CD4 TCRs were found, dominant at 160-218 and 743-854.

The germline CDR1 and CDR2 sequences are SGHVS and FQNEAQ. The CDR3 spans 13 residues. V shed 4 bases and J 6 bases; nucleotides not matched to a gene: 4. As concerns this clone: The antigen is unknown.

Profiled with immunoSEQ multiplex PCR; TCRdb holds only in-frame clones, not every one. The sample consists of 150,000 to 200,000 clones, 88% of them appearing once. This clonotype originated in an adult in good health. The material sequenced was peripheral blood, taken on day 0 of AZD1222 vaccination. The rearrangement uses TRBV7-8 and TRBJ2-7; 9 bases agree with TRBD1. CDR3 residues: CASSSGQGAEQYF. The CDR3 bases are TGTGCCAGCAGCTCGGGACAGGGTGCCGAGCAGTACTTC.